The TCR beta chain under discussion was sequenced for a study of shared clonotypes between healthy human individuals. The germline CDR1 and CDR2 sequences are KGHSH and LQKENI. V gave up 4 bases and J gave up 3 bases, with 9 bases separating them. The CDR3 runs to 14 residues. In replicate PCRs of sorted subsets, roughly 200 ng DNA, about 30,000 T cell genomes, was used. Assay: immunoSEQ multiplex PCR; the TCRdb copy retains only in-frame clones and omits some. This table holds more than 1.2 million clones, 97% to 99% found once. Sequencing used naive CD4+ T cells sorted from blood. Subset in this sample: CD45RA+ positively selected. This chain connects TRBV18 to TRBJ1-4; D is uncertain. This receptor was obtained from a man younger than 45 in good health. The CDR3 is CASSQGQPNEKLFF. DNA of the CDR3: TGTGCCAGCTCACAAGGGCAGCCTAATGAAAAACTGTTTTTT.